This T cell receptor (beta chain) comes out of a study of cytomegalovirus exposure and HLA in healthy donors. At the level of the study: From donors who were HLA-typed, an early data release held approximately 91 million unique TCRs. Study findings and constraints: Association of 16,951 TCR beta sequences with HLA alleles was found at 0.05 false discovery rate in a later analysis. A later analysis linked a missense variant in DCLRE1C to the trimming of TCR beta V and J genes.

With respect to this clone: Its antigen is unidentified.

The PCR made use of 60 Vbeta and 13 Jbeta primers. The repertoire was sequenced with immunoSEQ multiplex PCR; TCRdb's copy has only in-frame clones and lacks some. The repertoire has about 150,000 clones, 75% of them found once; the top ten carry about 11%. The TCR originated in a man aged 18 to 30 in good health and CMV-seropositive. Sequencing was done on a sample of PBMCs.

The CDR3 region has the DNA TGTGCCAGCAGTTTTGTAGTTGGGTTTGGGGGGACCAGGGAGACCCAGTACTTC. Translation gives CASSFVVGFGGTRETQYF. The chain carries TRBV28 and TRBJ2-5, with D tentatively TRBD2 (6 bases). The V gene lost 3 bases and the J gene lost 5 bases, with 25 bases spanning the gap. CDR1 and CDR2 (germline): MDHEN, SYDVKM. This CDR3 comprises 18 residues.